This record concerns one T cell receptor beta chain sequence. Its antigen is undetermined. This sample is part of a study of shared clonotypes between healthy human individuals. Study-level results: The study's rarefaction showed incomplete sorted-subset sequencing despite large depth.

Trimming stripped 5 bases from V and 5 bases from J, with 19 bases between. The CDR3 has 16 residues. Per the germline V gene, CDR1 is SGHAT and CDR2 is FQNNGV. This table comes from immunoSEQ multiplex PCR, and its TCRdb copy is limited to in-frame clones, with some not included. The sample lists some 2,500,000 clones, 85% to 95% occurring once. V gene TRBV11-2 combines with J gene TRBJ2-1; D tentatively fits TRBD1 or TRBD2 (5 bases each). This sequence was found in a man younger than 35 in good health. Some clones in this sample may be carry-over from other donors' samples. Sequencing used naive CD4+ T cells from PBMCs. The subset was: CD45RA+ positively selected. DNA for the CDR3: TGTGCCAGCAGCATGTTATTGAGGGGCTCAAACAATGAGCAGTTCTTC. Translating gives CASSMLLRGSNNEQFF.